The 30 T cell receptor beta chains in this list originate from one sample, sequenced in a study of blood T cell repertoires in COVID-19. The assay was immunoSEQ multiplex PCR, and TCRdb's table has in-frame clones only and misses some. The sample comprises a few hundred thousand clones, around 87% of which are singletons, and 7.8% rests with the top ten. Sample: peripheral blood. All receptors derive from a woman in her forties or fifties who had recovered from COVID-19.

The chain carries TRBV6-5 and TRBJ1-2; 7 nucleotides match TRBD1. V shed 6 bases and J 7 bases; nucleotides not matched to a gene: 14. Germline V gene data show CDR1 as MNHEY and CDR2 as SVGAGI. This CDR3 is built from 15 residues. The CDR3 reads CASSARQGGNGGYTF. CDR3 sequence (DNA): TGTGCCAGCAGCGCCCGACAGGGAGGAAATGGTGGCTACACCTTC.

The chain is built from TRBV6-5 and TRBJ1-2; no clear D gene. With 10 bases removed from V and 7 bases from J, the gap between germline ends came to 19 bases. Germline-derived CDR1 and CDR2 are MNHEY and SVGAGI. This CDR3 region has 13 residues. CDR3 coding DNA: TGTGCCACAAAGCCTGGCTCTCGGAGTGGCTACACCTTC. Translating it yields CATKPGSRSGYTF.

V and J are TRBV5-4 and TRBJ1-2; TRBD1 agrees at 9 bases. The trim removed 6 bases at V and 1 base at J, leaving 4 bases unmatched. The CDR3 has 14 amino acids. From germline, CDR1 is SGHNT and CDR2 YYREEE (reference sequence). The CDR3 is CASTRDRDNYGYTF. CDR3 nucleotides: TGTGCCAGCACCAGGGACAGGGATAACTATGGCTACACCTTC.

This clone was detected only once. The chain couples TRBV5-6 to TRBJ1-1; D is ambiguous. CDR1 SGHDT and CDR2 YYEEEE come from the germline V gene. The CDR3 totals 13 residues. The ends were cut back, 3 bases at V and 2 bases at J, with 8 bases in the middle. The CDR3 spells CASSYFLNTEAFF. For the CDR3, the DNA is TGTGCCAGCAGCTACTTTCTTAACACTGAAGCTTTCTTT.

In nucleotides, the CDR3 is TGTGCCAACAACCTTATCTCTGGGGCCAACGTCCTGACTTTC. This sequence encodes CANNLISGANVLTF. The V and J genes are TRBV2 and TRBJ2-6; D is unresolved. Germline-derived CDR1 and CDR2 are SNHLY and FYNNEI. Trimming took 10 bases from V and 0 from J, leaving 10 bases between them. The CDR3 consists of 14 residues. The whole variable domain, filled in from reference TRBV2 and TRBJ2-6, reads EPEVTQTPSHQVTQMGQEVILRCVPISNHLYFYWYRQILGQKVEFLVSFYNNEISEKSEIFDDQFSVERPDGSNFTLKIRSTKLEDSAMYFCANNLISGANVLTFGAGSRLTVL.

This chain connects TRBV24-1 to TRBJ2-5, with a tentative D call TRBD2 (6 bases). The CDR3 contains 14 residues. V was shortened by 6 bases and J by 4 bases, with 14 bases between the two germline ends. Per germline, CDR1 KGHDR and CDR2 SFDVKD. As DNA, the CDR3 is TGTGCCACCAGTCGCTCTAGCGACCGAGAGACCCAGTACTTC. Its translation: CATSRSSDRETQYF.

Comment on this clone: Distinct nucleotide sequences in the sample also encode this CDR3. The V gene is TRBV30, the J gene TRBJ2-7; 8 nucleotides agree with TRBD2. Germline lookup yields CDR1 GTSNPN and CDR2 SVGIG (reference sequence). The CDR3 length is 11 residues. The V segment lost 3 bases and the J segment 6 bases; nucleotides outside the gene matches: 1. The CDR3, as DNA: TGTGCCTGGAGCGGGGGGGGCGAGCAGTACTTC. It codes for CAWSGGGEQYF.

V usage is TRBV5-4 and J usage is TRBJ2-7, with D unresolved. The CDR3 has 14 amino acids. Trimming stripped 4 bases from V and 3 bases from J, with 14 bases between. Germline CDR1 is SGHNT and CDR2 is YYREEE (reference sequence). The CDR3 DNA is TGTGCCAGCAGCCCAGACAAGGCACACTACGAGCAGTACTTC. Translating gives CASSPDKAHYEQYF.

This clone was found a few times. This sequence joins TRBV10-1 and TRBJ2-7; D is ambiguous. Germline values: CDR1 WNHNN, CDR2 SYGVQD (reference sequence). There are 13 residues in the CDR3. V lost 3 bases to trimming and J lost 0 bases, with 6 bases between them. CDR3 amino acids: CASSEVSSYEQYF. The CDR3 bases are TGCGCCAGCAGTGAAGTCAGCTCCTACGAGCAGTACTTC.

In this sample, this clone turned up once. CDR3 in amino acids: CASSQGMSVSTGTSGNDEQFF. CDR3 DNA: TGCGCCAGCAGCCAAGGTATGTCCGTATCCACCGGGACTAGCGGGAACGATGAGCAGTTCTTC. The rearrangement joins TRBV4-1 to TRBJ2-1; 13 bases are a match to TRBD2. The CDR3 has 21 amino acids. V lost 1 base and J lost 8; bases outside the gene matches: 20. CDR1 is MGHRA, CDR2 YSYEKL, per germline.

CDR3 coding DNA: TGTGCCAGCTCACCAAACGAGGGCCCCTATGGCTACACCTTC. Protein: CASSPNEGPYGYTF. This chain connects TRBV18 to TRBJ1-2, with unresolved D. From germline, CDR1 is KGHSH and CDR2 LQKENI. The CDR3 is 14 residues long. Deletions cut 2 bases from V and 4 bases from J, with 11 bases between.

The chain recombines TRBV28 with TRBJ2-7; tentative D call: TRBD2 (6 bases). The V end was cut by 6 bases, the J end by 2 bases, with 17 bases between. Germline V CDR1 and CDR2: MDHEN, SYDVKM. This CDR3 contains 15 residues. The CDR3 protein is CASRTGSTSAYEQYF. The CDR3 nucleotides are TGTGCCAGCAGGACCGGGAGTACCAGCGCCTACGAGCAGTACTTC.

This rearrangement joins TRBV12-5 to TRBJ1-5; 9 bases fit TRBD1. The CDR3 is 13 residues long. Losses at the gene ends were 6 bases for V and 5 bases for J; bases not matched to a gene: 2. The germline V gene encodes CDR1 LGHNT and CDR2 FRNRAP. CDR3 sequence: CASGRDRDQPQHF. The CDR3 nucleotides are TGTGCTAGTGGCAGGGACAGGGATCAGCCCCAGCATTTT.

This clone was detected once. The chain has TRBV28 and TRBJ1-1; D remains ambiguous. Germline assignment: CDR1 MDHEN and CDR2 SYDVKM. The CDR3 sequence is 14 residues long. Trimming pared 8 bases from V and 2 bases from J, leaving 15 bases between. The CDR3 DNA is TGTGCCAGCCTGCCTCTCGAGCTTAACACTGAAGCTTTCTTT. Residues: CASLPLELNTEAFF.

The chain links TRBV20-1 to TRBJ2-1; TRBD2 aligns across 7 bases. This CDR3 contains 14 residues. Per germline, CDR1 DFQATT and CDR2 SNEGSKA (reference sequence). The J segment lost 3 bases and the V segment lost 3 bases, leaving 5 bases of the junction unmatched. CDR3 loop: CSASDAGVYNEQFF. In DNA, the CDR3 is TGCAGTGCTAGTGACGCGGGAGTCTACAATGAGCAGTTCTTC.

The CDR3 nucleotides read TGTGCCAGCAGCCTTGGACTAGTTGGGAATGAGCAGTTCTTC. Its protein is CASSLGLVGNEQFF. The V call is TRBV7-3, the J call TRBJ2-1; 7 nucleotides line up with TRBD2. CDR1 and CDR2 (germline): SGHTA, FQGTGA. Unmatched junction bases numbered 8, after V lost 5 bases and J lost 7 bases. The CDR3 is 14 residues long.

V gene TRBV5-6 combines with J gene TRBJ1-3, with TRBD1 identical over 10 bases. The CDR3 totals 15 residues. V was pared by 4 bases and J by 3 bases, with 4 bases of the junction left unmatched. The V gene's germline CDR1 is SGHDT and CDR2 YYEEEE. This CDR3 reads CASSGTGAYGNTIYF. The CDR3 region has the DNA TGTGCCAGCAGCGGGACAGGGGCATATGGAAACACCATATATTTT.

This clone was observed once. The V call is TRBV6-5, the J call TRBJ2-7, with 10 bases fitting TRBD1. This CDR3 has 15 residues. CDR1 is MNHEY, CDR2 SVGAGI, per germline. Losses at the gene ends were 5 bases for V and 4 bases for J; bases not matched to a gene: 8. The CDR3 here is CASSRWWDRGYEQYF. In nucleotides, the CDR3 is TGTGCCAGCAGTCGCTGGTGGGACAGGGGTTACGAGCAGTACTTC.

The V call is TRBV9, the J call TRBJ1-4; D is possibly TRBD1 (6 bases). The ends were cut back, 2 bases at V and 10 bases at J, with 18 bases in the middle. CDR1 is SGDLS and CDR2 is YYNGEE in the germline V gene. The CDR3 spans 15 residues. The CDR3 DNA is TGTGCCAGCAGCGTCGGGAACACAAGGGGGGGAAAACTGTTTTTT. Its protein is CASSVGNTRGGKLFF.

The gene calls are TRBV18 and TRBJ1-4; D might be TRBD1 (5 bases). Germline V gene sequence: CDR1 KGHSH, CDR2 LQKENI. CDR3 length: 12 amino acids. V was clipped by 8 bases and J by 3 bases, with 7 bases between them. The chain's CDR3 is CASQGSNEKLFF. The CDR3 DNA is TGTGCCAGCCAGGGTTCTAATGAAAAACTGTTTTTT.

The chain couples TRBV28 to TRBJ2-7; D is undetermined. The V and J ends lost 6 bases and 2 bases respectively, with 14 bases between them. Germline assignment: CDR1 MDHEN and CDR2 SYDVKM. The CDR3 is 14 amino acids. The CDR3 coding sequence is TGTGCCAGCAGCCGACACCTTTATCCCTACGAGCAGTACTTC. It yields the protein CASSRHLYPYEQYF.

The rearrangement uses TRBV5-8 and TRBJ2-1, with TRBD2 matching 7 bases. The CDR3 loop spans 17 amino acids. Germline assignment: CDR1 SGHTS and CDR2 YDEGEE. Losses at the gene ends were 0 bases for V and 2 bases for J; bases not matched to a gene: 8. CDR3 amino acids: CASSLAVLAGPYNEQFF. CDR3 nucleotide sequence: TGTGCCAGCAGCTTGGCGGTTTTAGCGGGTCCCTACAATGAGCAGTTCTTC.

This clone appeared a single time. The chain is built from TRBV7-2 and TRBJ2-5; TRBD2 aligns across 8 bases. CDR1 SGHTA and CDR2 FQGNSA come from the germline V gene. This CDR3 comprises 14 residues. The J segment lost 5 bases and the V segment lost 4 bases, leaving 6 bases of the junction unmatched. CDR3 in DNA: TGTGCCAGCAGCTCTTCCCCGGGAGGGGAGACCCAGTACTTC. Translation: CASSSSPGGETQYF.

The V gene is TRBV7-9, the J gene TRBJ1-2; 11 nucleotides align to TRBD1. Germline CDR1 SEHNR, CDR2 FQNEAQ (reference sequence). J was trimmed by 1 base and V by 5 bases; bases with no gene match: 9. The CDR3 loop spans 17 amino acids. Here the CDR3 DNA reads TGTGCCAGCAGCAATACCGGGACAGGGGGTGATAACTATGGCTACACCTTC. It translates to CASSNTGTGGDNYGYTF.

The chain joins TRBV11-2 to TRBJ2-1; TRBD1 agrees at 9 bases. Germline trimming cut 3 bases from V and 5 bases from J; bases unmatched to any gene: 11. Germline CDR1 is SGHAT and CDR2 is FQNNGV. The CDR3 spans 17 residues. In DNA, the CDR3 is TGTGCCAGCAGCTTTACAGGGGGCGCATTGAAAAACAATGAGCAGTTCTTC. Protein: CASSFTGGALKNNEQFF.

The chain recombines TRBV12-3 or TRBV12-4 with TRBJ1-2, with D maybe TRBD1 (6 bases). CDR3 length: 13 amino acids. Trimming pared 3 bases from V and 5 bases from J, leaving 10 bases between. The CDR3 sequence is CASSLGRGYGYTF. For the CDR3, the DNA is TGTGCCAGCAGTTTGGGCAGGGGTTATGGCTACACCTTC.

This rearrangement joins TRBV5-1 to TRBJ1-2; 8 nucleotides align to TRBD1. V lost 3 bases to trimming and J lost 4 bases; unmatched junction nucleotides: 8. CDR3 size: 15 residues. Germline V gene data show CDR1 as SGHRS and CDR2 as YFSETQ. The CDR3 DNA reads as TGCGCCAGCAGCTCCAACAGGGGGGGTGGCTATGGCTACACCTTC. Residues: CASSSNRGGGYGYTF.

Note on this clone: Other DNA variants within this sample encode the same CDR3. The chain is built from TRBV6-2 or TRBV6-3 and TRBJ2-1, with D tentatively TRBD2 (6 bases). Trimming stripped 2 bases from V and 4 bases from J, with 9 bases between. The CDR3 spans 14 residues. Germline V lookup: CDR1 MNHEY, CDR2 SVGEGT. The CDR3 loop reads CASSYSGGYNEQFF. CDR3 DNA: TGTGCCAGCAGTTACAGCGGAGGGTACAATGAGCAGTTCTTC.

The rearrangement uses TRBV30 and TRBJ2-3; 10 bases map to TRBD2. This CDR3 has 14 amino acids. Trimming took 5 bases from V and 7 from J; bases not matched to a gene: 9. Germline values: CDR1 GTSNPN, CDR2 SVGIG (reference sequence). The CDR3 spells CAWSSSGSINTQYF. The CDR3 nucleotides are TGTGCCTGGTCCTCTAGCGGGAGCATAAATACGCAGTATTTT.

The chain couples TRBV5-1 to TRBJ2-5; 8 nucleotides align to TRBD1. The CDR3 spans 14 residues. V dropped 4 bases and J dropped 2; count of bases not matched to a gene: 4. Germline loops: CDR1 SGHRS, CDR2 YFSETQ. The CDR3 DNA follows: TGCGCCAGCAGCCAAACAGGGGGACAAGAGACCCAGTACTTC. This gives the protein CASSQTGGQETQYF. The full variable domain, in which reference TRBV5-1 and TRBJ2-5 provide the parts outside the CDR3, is KAGVTQTPRYLIKTRGQQVTLSCSPISGHRSVSWYQQTPGQGLQFLFEYFSETQRNKGNFPGRFSGRQFSNSRSEMNVSTLELGDSALYLCASSQTGGQETQYFGPGTRLLVL.